This T cell receptor (beta chain) comes out of a study of blood T cell repertoires in COVID-19. Assay used: immunoSEQ multiplex PCR; TCRdb lists only in-frame clones, some missing. This repertoire shows approximately 190,000 clones, roughly 88% found once; its top ten account for about 6.8%. This CDR3 is built from 15 residues. V was shortened by 6 bases and J by 2 bases, with 17 bases between the two germline ends. CDR1 is MNHEY, CDR2 SVGAGI, per germline. The sequence came from a woman in her forties who had recovered from COVID-19. The sample taken for sequencing was peripheral blood. The chain uses TRBV6-5 and TRBJ2-7; perhaps TRBD2 as D (5 bases). For the CDR3, the DNA is TGTGCCAGCAGAGGACTTAGAACAGAGACCTACGAGCAGTACTTC. Translating it yields CASRGLRTETYEQYF.